This T cell receptor beta chain was found in a study of blood T cell repertoires in COVID-19 (dated by TCRdb to about 2020). Looking at the study overall: Collaborator samples came from the United States, Italy and Spain and covered acute and convalescent phases of COVID-19. The prospective study material was composed of cDNA or gDNA derived from T cells, B-cell-depleted T cells, or PBMCs. Deeply sampled blood TCRbeta repertoires from subjects exposed to, actively infected with, or recovered from COVID-19 were included in the dataset. Where available, HLA class I and class II types were taken from metadata supplied by the sample provider and were not determined by assay-based typing. The repertoires were made available in a free public database intended to serve as a resource for research on the immune response to SARS-CoV-2. A de-identified subject ID, COVID-19 status, age in years and sex were almost always included in the sample metadata. The samples were drawn from the first 160 participants of the ongoing ImmuneRACE study and from over 950 subjects provided by 6 global collaborators.

From the cysteine through the phenylalanine, the CDR3 covers 12 amino acids. The retained sequence is limited to the CDR3, 36 bases, with the frame set at the first base. V loses 5 bases at its end and J loses 8 bases; junction bases beyond the gene matches: 3. From a lookup of the germline V gene, CDR1 and CDR2 are SGHRS and YFSETQ. TCRbeta CDR3 regions were amplified from genomic DNA using the immunoSEQ Assay, a bias-controlled multiplex PCR. The source study handled its data this way. The number of nucleated cells in each sample was estimated by amplification of reference gene primers within the assay. To quantify the absolute abundance of each unique TCRbeta CDR3 rearrangement, sequence reads were collapsed and filtered. For each sample, productive Simpson clonality was calculated as the square root of Simpson's diversity index across productive rearrangements. TCRdb carries this immuneACCESS record with in-frame sequences only. Its versions omit some clonotypes, under half of them owing to an unresolved V gene in the studies checked, with the rest unexplained. The DNA gave D and trimming, while V, J and clone size come from that table. Present in this sample are about 240,000 clones, around 87% of which were seen just once. The leading ten clones occupy approximately 6.8% of the sample.

Points on this clone: No cognate antigen has been identified for it. Base qualities are not at hand, and no much larger clone is one base apart.

Each collaborating institution followed its own protocols to collect whole blood in K2EDTA tubes. For TCRbeta analysis, collaborator samples were shipped as frozen whole blood, as isolated PBMCs, or as DNA extracted from either sample type. On the study overall, not on this receptor specifically: Clinical and demographic metadata were provided uncurated, with the amount varying by source and participant.

The sequence joins TRBV5-1 to TRBJ2-1; TRBD1 agrees with 8 junctional bases. Sequenced sample: peripheral blood. This receptor was identified in a woman in her sixties or seventies with active or convalescent COVID-19. At the DNA level, the sequence is TGCGCCAGCAGAGGACAGGGCCATGAGCAGTTCTTC. The translation is CASRGQGHEQFF.